The clone carrying this TCR beta chain appeared many times. What it binds is not known. This specimen belongs to a study of read filtering for tumor transcriptome and immune sequencing. Across the study: Transcriptome libraries were built from DNase-treated RNA. TCR-mapped reads were about 4.05 to 10.27 million with IR-seq versus roughly 80 to 1273 with RNA-seq. The study, taken as a whole, reports: About four fifths of IR-seq clonotypes had a single read, yet these held 3% to 4% of reads.

This library used approximately 390 ng RNA and molecular barcoded adaptors spanning alpha/delta and beta/gamma chains. Via MiXCR, TCRdb re-called the reads, giving one row per CDR3 protein. The repertoire consists of roughly 130,000 distinct CDR3 sequences, with 13% occurring once and the leading ten covering around 10%. The CDR3 runs to 13 residues. Trimming cost V 7 bases and J 3 bases, with 15 bases left between them. Germline CDR1 is SQVTM and CDR2 is ANQGSEA. Bone marrow was sampled from every patient at the time of active disease. This receptor was identified in a donor at least 40 years old with multiple myeloma. The chain links TRBV29-1 to TRBJ2-5; maybe TRBD2 (5 bases). Sequenced material: a population of CD138-negative cells sorted from bone marrow. The CDR3 DNA is TGCAGCGCCCGACTAACCGGAGAAGAGACCCAGTACTTC. Protein: CSARLTGEETQYF.